This entry lists 19 T cell receptor beta chains sequenced from one sample in a study of blood T cell repertoires in COVID-19. Assay: immunoSEQ multiplex PCR; the TCRdb copy retains only in-frame clones and omits some. Of under 300,000 clones listed, over 75% are singletons. Specimen: peripheral blood. The receptors were gathered from a woman between 40 and 50 years old who had recovered from COVID-19.

The chain has TRBV6-2 or TRBV6-3 and TRBJ2-3, with 7 bases lining up with TRBD2. J gave up 3 bases and V 0 bases, and 6 bases lay outside the gene matches. The CDR3 runs 16 residues. CDR1 and CDR2 (germline): MNHEY, SVGEGT. The CDR3 spells CASSYSREGLTDTQYF. DNA for the CDR3: TGTGCCAGCAGTTACTCCAGGGAGGGCCTGACAGATACGCAGTATTTT.

The chain employs TRBV5-1 and TRBJ2-7, with D maybe TRBD1 (6 bases). Germline CDR1 and CDR2: SGHRS and YFSETQ. The ends were cut back, 2 bases at V and 9 bases at J, with 12 bases in the middle. The length of the CDR3 is 12 residues. The CDR3 loop reads CASSLTGSWQYF. CDR3 nucleotides: TGCGCCAGCAGCTTAACAGGGTCTTGGCAGTACTTC. Drawing the rest from reference TRBV5-1 and TRBJ2-7, the complete variable domain is KAGVTQTPRYLIKTRGQQVTLSCSPISGHRSVSWYQQTPGQGLQFLFEYFSETQRNKGNFPGRFSGRQFSNSRSEMNVSTLELGDSALYLCASSLTGSWQYFGPGTRLTVT.

This clone was found a few times. V gene TRBV11-1 combines with J gene TRBJ2-2; 7 bases match TRBD2. CDR3 length: 16 amino acids. Germline V gene sequence: CDR1 SGHAT, CDR2 FQDESV (reference sequence). V shed 1 base and J 0 bases; nucleotides not matched to a gene: 2. DNA of the CDR3: TGTGCCAGCAGCTTAGAAAGCGGGGCGAACACCGGGGAGCTGTTTTTT. Translated: CASSLESGANTGELFF.

The rearrangement uses TRBV27 and TRBJ2-1; 7 bases are a match to TRBD2. Losses at the gene ends were 3 bases for V and 6 bases for J; bases not matched to a gene: 11. Germline loops: CDR1 MNHEY, CDR2 SMNVEV (reference sequence). CDR3 length equals 16 residues. DNA of the CDR3: TGTGCCAGCAGTTTGGGGTATGGACTAGTTGCCAATGAGCAGTTCTTC. This codes for CASSLGYGLVANEQFF.

The chain uses TRBV19 and TRBJ2-4; 10 bases line up with TRBD2. V gave up 3 bases and J gave up 7 bases; unmatched junction bases: 6. The germline gives CDR1 LNHDA, CDR2 SQIVND (reference sequence). CDR3 length: 15 amino acids. CDR3 region: CASSIGSGRGNIQYF. The DNA of the CDR3 is TGTGCCAGTAGTATTGGGAGCGGGAGGGGCAACATTCAGTACTTC.

The V gene is TRBV7-2, the J gene TRBJ1-4; 7 bases align to TRBD1. This CDR3 comprises 14 residues. Germline CDR1 is SGHTA and CDR2 is FQGNSA. Losses at the gene ends were 5 bases for V and 4 bases for J; bases not matched to a gene: 4. DNA for the CDR3: TGTGCCAGCAGCGGGGACAGATATAATGAAAAACTGTTTTTT. Translated, it gives CASSGDRYNEKLFF.

This clone was picked up a small number of times. V usage is TRBV30 and J usage is TRBJ1-4, with 7 bases lining up with TRBD1. The trim removed 4 bases at V and 7 bases at J, leaving 9 bases unmatched. From germline, CDR1 is GTSNPN and CDR2 SVGIG (reference sequence). The CDR3 is 14 residues long. The CDR3 DNA is TGTGCCTGGAACAGGGGCGGTTTAAGTGAAAAACTGTTTTTT. Protein: CAWNRGGLSEKLFF.

The gene calls are TRBV4-3 and TRBJ2-7, with unresolved D. V was pared by 0 bases and J by 6 bases, with 12 bases between. From germline, CDR1 is LGHNA and CDR2 YSLEER. This CDR3 comprises 14 residues. The CDR3 DNA follows: TGCGCCAGCAGCCAAGATTTATCGATCGGCGAGCAGTACTTC. Its protein is CASSQDLSIGEQYF.

V is TRBV27 and J is TRBJ2-2; unclear D gene. Trimming cost V 6 bases and J 5 bases, with 7 bases left between them. The CDR3 contains 12 residues. Germline loops: CDR1 MNHEY, CDR2 SMNVEV (reference sequence). The CDR3, as DNA: TGTGCCAGCAGGATGGAGACCGGGGAGCTGTTTTTT. This codes for CASRMETGELFF.

The chain employs TRBV2 and TRBJ1-2, with 9 bases fitting TRBD1. The CDR3 has 14 amino acids. CDR1 SNHLY and CDR2 FYNNEI come from the germline V gene. J gave up 4 bases and V 3 bases, and 3 bases lay outside the gene matches. DNA for the CDR3: TGTGCCAGCAGTGAGTTGACAGGGGGCTATGGCTACACCTTC. It is translated as CASSELTGGYGYTF.

V usage is TRBV28 and J usage is TRBJ2-4; 10 nucleotides line up with TRBD1. With 2 bases clipped from V and 11 bases from J, the junction kept 9 bases outside the gene matches. The CDR3 consists of 15 residues. Germline V lookup: CDR1 MDHEN, CDR2 SYDVKM. Here the CDR3 reads CASSLTGQGPQLQYF. The CDR3 region has the DNA TGTGCCAGCAGTTTAACGGGACAGGGGCCACAACTTCAGTACTTC.

The rearrangement uses TRBV9 and TRBJ1-4, with 8 bases matching TRBD1. Losses at the gene ends were 4 bases for V and 8 bases for J; bases not matched to a gene: 13. Germline CDR1 SGDLS, CDR2 YYNGEE. This CDR3 contains 16 residues. In DNA, the CDR3 is TGTGCCAGCAGCCCCCGACAGGGGCCGCCTGGAGAAAAACTGTTTTTT. Its protein is CASSPRQGPPGEKLFF.

The chain recombines TRBV27 with TRBJ2-7, with 7 bases identical to TRBD2. This CDR3 contains 13 residues. CDR1 is MNHEY, CDR2 SMNVEV, per germline (reference sequence). The V segment lost 5 bases and the J segment 3 bases; nucleotides outside the gene matches: 4. Here the CDR3 reads CASSLASGYEQYF. CDR3 DNA: TGTGCCAGCAGTCTGGCTAGCGGCTACGAGCAGTACTTC.

The sample holds one count of this clone. This chain uses TRBV28 with TRBJ2-5; possible D gene TRBD2, 5 bases. The CDR3 is made up of 18 amino acids. Germline CDR1 is MDHEN and CDR2 is SYDVKM. V was trimmed by 3 bases and J by 4 bases, leaving 24 bases between them. The CDR3: CASSFFRKLGGGGETQYF. CDR3 nucleotide sequence: TGTGCCAGCAGTTTTTTCAGGAAGCTCGGTGGCGGAGGAGAGACCCAGTACTTC.

The chain joins TRBV7-2 to TRBJ1-2, with 7 bases aligning to TRBD1. This CDR3 region has 15 residues. Germline lookup yields CDR1 SGHTA and CDR2 FQGNSA. V lost 5 bases to trimming and J lost 6 bases; unmatched junction nucleotides: 12. The DNA of the CDR3 is TGTGCCAGCAGCCCGGAAGGACAGGTCCCACATGGCTACACCTTC. Its translation is CASSPEGQVPHGYTF.

The chain has TRBV19 and TRBJ2-7; 7 nucleotides agree with TRBD2. Germline CDR1 reads LNHDA; CDR2 reads SQIVND (reference sequence). The CDR3 has 14 amino acids. The V segment lost 4 bases and the J segment 3 bases; nucleotides outside the gene matches: 6. CDR3 nucleotide sequence: TGTGCCAGTAGTAAATTAGCGGGCAACTACGAGCAGTACTTC. Amino acids: CASSKLAGNYEQYF.

The J gene is TRBJ1-4, the V gene TRBV15; TRBD1 matches at 7 bases. The CDR3 runs to 16 residues. Germline-derived CDR1 and CDR2 are LNHNV and YYDKDF (reference sequence). Trimming removed 2 bases from V and 1 base from J; junction bases left unmatched: 4. The CDR3 DNA follows: TGTGCCACCAGCAGACTAACAGGGGTAACTAATGAAAAACTGTTTTTT. Translating gives CATSRLTGVTNEKLFF.

A remark on this clone: The junction differs from germline at one of its ends, possibly a read error. The CDR3 bases are TGTGCTAGCAGCCCTCAGGGGTCGGGGGAGACCCAGTACTTC. Translation: CASSPQGSGETQYF. The chain recombines TRBV7-7 with TRBJ2-5; TRBD1 is a possible D gene (6 bases). The CDR3 runs 14 residues. The V gene's germline CDR1 is SSHAT and CDR2 FNYEAQ (reference sequence).

The chain carries TRBV6-5 and TRBJ2-3, with D perhaps TRBD1 (5 bases). The CDR3 is 16 residues long. Trimming stripped 0 bases from V and 2 bases from J, with 12 bases between. Per germline, CDR1 MNHEY and CDR2 SVGAGI. The CDR3 is CASSYSSPDITDTQYF. Written as DNA, the CDR3 is TGTGCCAGCAGTTACTCAAGCCCGGACATCACAGATACGCAGTATTTT.